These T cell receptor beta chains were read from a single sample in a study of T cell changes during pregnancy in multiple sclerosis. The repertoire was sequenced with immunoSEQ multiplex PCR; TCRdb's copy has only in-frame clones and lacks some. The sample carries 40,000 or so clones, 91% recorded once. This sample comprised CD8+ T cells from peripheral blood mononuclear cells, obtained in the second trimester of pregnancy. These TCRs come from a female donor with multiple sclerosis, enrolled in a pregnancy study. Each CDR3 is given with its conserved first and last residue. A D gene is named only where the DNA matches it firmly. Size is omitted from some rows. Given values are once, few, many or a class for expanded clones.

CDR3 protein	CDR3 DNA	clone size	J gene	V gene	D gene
CASSAGLAGDNEQFF	TGTGCCAGCAGCGCCGGACTAGCGGGAGACAATGAGCAGTTCTTC	.	TRBJ2-1	TRBV9	TRBD2
CASSLDLGGGRYGYTF	TGTGCCAGCAGCTTAGATCTAGGTGGAGGGAGGTATGGCTACACCTTC	.	TRBJ1-2	TRBV11-2	.
CASSVGGAETQYF	TGTGCCAGCAGTGTGGGGGGGGCCGAGACCCAGTACTTC	.	TRBJ2-5	TRBV2	.
CASSLFLHTYEQYF	TGTGCCAGCAGCTTATTTCTTCACACCTACGAGCAGTACTTC	.	TRBJ2-7	TRBV7-6	.
CASSLGQITTYEQYF	TGTGCCAGCAGCTTGGGGCAGATAACGACCTACGAGCAGTACTTC	.	TRBJ2-7	TRBV5-6	.
CAISVTSGDYNEQFF	TGTGCCATCAGTGTAACTAGCGGGGATTACAATGAGCAGTTCTTC	once	TRBJ2-1	TRBV10-3	TRBD2
CASSIVRTSGSTDTQYF	TGTGCCAGTAGTATAGTTAGGACTAGCGGAAGCACAGATACGCAGTATTTT	.	TRBJ2-3	TRBV19	TRBD2
CASSSEVGGRTEAFF	TGTGCCAGCAGCTCGGAGGTAGGGGGCAGGACTGAAGCTTTCTTT	.	TRBJ1-1	TRBV7-9	TRBD1
CASSYDRGRPYEQYF	TGTGCCAGCAGCTACGACAGGGGACGCCCCTACGAGCAGTACTTC	.	TRBJ2-7	TRBV5-6	TRBD1
CASSPGQGGSTDTQYF	TGCGCCAGCAGCCCTGGACAGGGAGGAAGCACAGATACGCAGTATTTT	.	TRBJ2-3	TRBV4-1	TRBD1
CASSEGVTVYSEQFF	TGTGCCAGCAGTGAAGGGGTTACAGTTTATAGTGAGCAGTTCTTC	.	TRBJ2-1	TRBV6-1	.
CASSGHRGPGNTIYF	TGTGCCAGCAGTGGCCACAGGGGGCCTGGAAACACCATATATTTT	.	TRBJ1-3	TRBV6-1	TRBD1
CASRKGGLGYGYTF	TGTGCCAGCAGAAAAGGGGGTCTTGGCTATGGCTACACCTTC	.	TRBJ1-2	TRBV27	.
CASSISGKGNQPQHF	TGTGCCAGTAGTATATCCGGGAAGGGCAATCAGCCCCAGCATTTT	.	TRBJ1-5	TRBV19	.
CASSQDLAVQSGELFF	TGCGCCAGCAGCCAGGATCTAGCGGTCCAATCCGGGGAGCTGTTTTTT	once	TRBJ2-2	TRBV4-3	TRBD2
CSVGTSGELFF	TGCAGCGTTGGGACATCCGGGGAGCTGTTTTTT	once	TRBJ2-2	TRBV29-1	.
CASSWGQVSGYTF	TGTGCCAGCAGCTGGGGACAGGTCTCTGGCTACACCTTC	.	TRBJ1-2	TRBV5-4	TRBD1
CASSDTSGRLEIGNTQYF	TGTGCCAGCAGTGATACTAGCGGGAGGCTCGAAATAGGGAATACGCAGTATTTT	few	TRBJ2-3	TRBV6-4	TRBD2
CSVENLAGTEYTEAFF	TGCAGCGTCGAGAACTTAGCCGGGACAGAGTACACTGAAGCTTTCTTT	.	TRBJ1-1	TRBV29-1	TRBD1
CASRATGSRETQYF	TGTGCCAGCAGGGCAACAGGGTCGCGGGAGACCCAGTACTTC	.	TRBJ2-5	TRBV7-9	.
CASSSGQGTDTQYF	TGTGCCAGCTCGTCAGGACAGGGGACAGATACGCAGTATTTT	.	TRBJ2-3	TRBV18	TRBD1
CSVEAVGQIYGYTF	TGCAGCGTTGAAGCCGTAGGACAGATCTATGGCTACACCTTC	.	TRBJ1-2	TRBV29-1	.
CASSVFFDRNTEAFF	TGTGCCAGTAGTGTATTCTTCGACAGGAACACTGAAGCTTTCTTT	.	TRBJ1-1	TRBV19	.
CASSRRTSGGYNEQFF	TGTGCCAGCAGCCGTCGGACTAGCGGGGGCTACAATGAGCAGTTCTTC	.	TRBJ2-1	TRBV7-9	TRBD2
CASSLSSGRAEAFF	TGCGCCAGCAGCTTGTCTTCCGGGAGAGCTGAAGCTTTCTTT	.	TRBJ1-1	TRBV5-1	.
CASSREDSLGYTF	TGTGCCAGCAGCCGAGAAGACAGCCTAGGCTACACCTTC	.	TRBJ1-2	TRBV28	.
CAWSVMGGIEQFF	TGTGCCTGGAGTGTTATGGGCGGGATTGAGCAGTTCTTC	once	TRBJ2-1	TRBV30	.
CASSSIYEQYF	TGTGCCAGCAGCTCAATTTACGAGCAGTACTTC	.	TRBJ2-7	TRBV7-9	.
CASSSPQGSSSYEQYF	TGTGCCAGCAGTTCCCCCCAGGGGTCTTCATCCTACGAGCAGTACTTC	.	TRBJ2-7	TRBV27	.
CASGTGGSYNEQFF	TGTGCCAGTGGTACAGGGGGCTCCTACAATGAGCAGTTCTTC	.	TRBJ2-1	TRBV19	TRBD1
CASSYPAGELFF	TGTGCCAGCAGTTACCCCGCCGGGGAGCTGTTTTTT	.	TRBJ2-2	TRBV6-6	.
CASSLGFGDRGNYNSPLHF	TGTGCCAGCAGCTTAGGTTTTGGAGACAGGGGGAATTATAATTCACCCCTCCACTTT	once	TRBJ1-6	TRBV7-6	TRBD1
CASSGAGQPQHF	TGTGCCAGCAGCGGAGCGGGTCAGCCCCAGCATTTT	.	TRBJ1-5	TRBV5-8	.